One sample yielded the 21 T cell receptor beta chains listed below, sequenced in a study of cytomegalovirus exposure and HLA in healthy donors. The PCR had 60 Vbeta and 13 Jbeta primers. Profiled with immunoSEQ multiplex PCR; TCRdb holds only in-frame clones, not every one. The sample carries 150,000 to 200,000 clones, approximately 81% recorded once. Sequencing used PBMCs. These receptors were taken from a woman aged 50 to 65 in good health and CMV-seronegative.

The chain combines TRBV27 with TRBJ1-5; 7 positions match TRBD1. There are 14 residues in the CDR3. Germline assignment: CDR1 MNHEY and CDR2 SMNVEV (reference sequence). After removal of 5 bases from V and 5 bases from J, the junction contained 6 bases not matched to a gene. CDR3 protein: CASSTDRFDQPQHF. For the CDR3, the DNA is TGTGCCAGCAGTACGGACAGGTTTGATCAGCCCCAGCATTTT.

The J gene is TRBJ1-5, the V gene TRBV19; D is possibly TRBD1 (6 bases). The CDR3 contains 15 residues. The V end lost 8 bases, the J end lost 1 base, and 15 bases lay between the germline ends. The germline V gene has CDR1 LNHDA and CDR2 SQIVND (reference sequence). CDR3 sequence reads: CASSWAGESNQPQHF. CDR3 DNA: TGTGCCAGTTCCTGGGCAGGGGAGAGCAATCAGCCCCAGCATTTT.

The chain combines TRBV4-3 with TRBJ2-2; D is uncertain. Trimming pared 0 bases from V and 2 bases from J, leaving 4 bases between. This CDR3 spans 14 amino acids. Germline V gives CDR1 LGHNA, CDR2 YSLEER. The CDR3 spells CASSQESNTGELFF. The CDR3 DNA reads as TGCGCCAGCAGCCAAGAGTCTAACACCGGGGAGCTGTTTTTT.

Notes on this clone: One end of the junction does not line up with germline, which may come from a read error. V and J are TRBV7-8 and TRBJ2-1; 7 positions agree with TRBD1. The germline V gene has CDR1 SGHVS and CDR2 FQNEAQ. CDR3 length: 14 residues. This CDR3 reads CVSSLQGTVNEQFF. The CDR3 region has the DNA TGTGTCAGCAGCTTACAAGGGACAGTAAATGAGCAGTTCTTC.

The genes are TRBV6-1 and TRBJ2-5; TRBD2 aligns across 9 bases. CDR1 is MNHNS and CDR2 is SASEGT in the germline V gene. There are 15 residues in the CDR3. With 1 base clipped from V and 1 base from J, the junction kept 1 base outside the gene matches. CDR3 protein: CASSEVSGGQETQYF. The CDR3 DNA is TGTGCCAGCAGTGAAGTTAGCGGGGGCCAAGAGACCCAGTACTTC.

The chain recombines TRBV28 with TRBJ1-2; 9 nucleotides line up with TRBD1. Losses at the gene ends were 5 bases for V and 0 bases for J; bases not matched to a gene: 10. The germline V gene has CDR1 MDHEN and CDR2 SYDVKM. The CDR3 covers 17 residues. CDR3 DNA sequence: TGTGCCAGCAGTGGCACAGGGGGCAAAACCCCTAACTATGGCTACACCTTC. This gives the protein CASSGTGGKTPNYGYTF.

This chain uses TRBV7-8 with TRBJ1-5, with TRBD1 as a possible D gene (5 bases). The CDR3 is made up of 18 amino acids. CDR1 is SGHVS, CDR2 FQNEAQ, per germline. V was clipped by 5 bases and J by 5 bases, with 25 bases between them. The CDR3 sequence: CASSPSGGGAGIHQPQHF. The CDR3 coding sequence is TGTGCCAGCAGCCCCTCGGGGGGAGGGGCGGGGATCCATCAGCCCCAGCATTTT.

The chain combines TRBV19 with TRBJ2-5; a weak D match, TRBD2 (6 bases). V was pared by 6 bases and J by 4 bases, with 15 bases between. The CDR3 is 14 residues long. Germline CDR1 LNHDA, CDR2 SQIVND (reference sequence). CDR3 sequence: CASSDRPAGETQYF. In DNA form, the CDR3 reads TGTGCCAGTAGCGACCGCCCAGCGGGAGAGACCCAGTACTTC.

The V call is TRBV28, the J call TRBJ2-1; 11 bases are a match to TRBD2. This CDR3 comprises 16 residues. Germline-derived CDR1 and CDR2 are MDHEN and SYDVKM. Trimming at V came to 8 bases and at J to 4 bases, leaving 10 bases not matched to a gene. The CDR3 DNA is TGTGCCAGCGTACCGACCACTAGCGGGAGTTACAATGAGCAGTTCTTC. This gives the protein CASVPTTSGSYNEQFF.

This chain joins TRBV27 and TRBJ1-5; possible D gene TRBD1, 5 bases. Trimming pared 6 bases from V and 3 bases from J, leaving 12 bases between. The germline CDR1 and CDR2 sequences are MNHEY and SMNVEV (reference sequence). The CDR3 runs 14 residues. This chain's CDR3 is CASSRGGNNQPQHF. The CDR3 DNA reads TGTGCCAGCAGCCGGGGGGGTAACAATCAGCCCCAGCATTTT.

This clone was seen a single time. V gene TRBV10-3 combines with J gene TRBJ2-3, with 7 positions matching TRBD2. V lost 8 bases, J lost 2 bases, and 4 bases stayed unmatched. The CDR3 runs 13 residues. Germline CDR1 is ENHRY and CDR2 is SYGVKD. The CDR3 nucleotides are TGTGCCATCCTTGCGGGGGTCACAGATACGCAGTATTTT. Amino acid sequence: CAILAGVTDTQYF.

The rearrangement joins TRBV27 to TRBJ2-6; 9 bases agree with TRBD1. V was clipped by 6 bases and J by 2 bases; unmatched bases: 11. This CDR3 is 18 amino acids long. Germline values: CDR1 MNHEY, CDR2 SMNVEV (reference sequence). The CDR3 reads CASRNLRDRGAGANVLTF. CDR3 coding DNA: TGTGCCAGCAGAAACTTACGAGACAGGGGGGCTGGGGCCAACGTCCTGACTTTC.

V is TRBV5-1 and J is TRBJ1-4; D is possibly TRBD1 (6 bases). V was shortened by 4 bases and J by 0 bases, with 13 bases between the two germline ends. There are 16 residues in the CDR3. From germline, CDR1 is SGHRS and CDR2 YFSETQ. The CDR3 sequence is CASSPQGRATNEKLFF. The CDR3 coding sequence is TGCGCCAGCAGCCCCCAGGGGCGGGCAACTAATGAAAAACTGTTTTTT.

This clone was seen only once. The chain links TRBV9 to TRBJ1-1; possible D gene TRBD1, 6 bases. The V and J ends lost 6 bases and 1 base respectively, with 10 bases between them. Germline V gene lookup returns CDR1 SGDLS and CDR2 YYNGEE. The CDR3 sequence is 13 residues long. CDR3 in amino acids: CASKGERNTEAFF. The CDR3 coding sequence is TGTGCCAGCAAGGGGGAGAGGAACACTGAAGCTTTCTTT. Drawing the rest from reference TRBV9 and TRBJ1-1, the complete variable domain is DSGVTQTPKHLITATGQRVTLRCSPRSGDLSVYWYQQSLDQGLQFLIQYYNGEERAKGNILERFSAQQFPDLHSELNLSSLELGDSALYFCASKGERNTEAFFGQGTRLTVV.

The rearrangement links TRBV28 to TRBJ1-2, with TRBD1 matching 7 bases. Unmatched junction bases numbered 10, after V lost 8 bases and J lost 7 bases. CDR3 length equals 13 residues. Looked up from germline, CDR1 is MDHEN and CDR2 is SYDVKM. The CDR3 coding sequence is TGTGCCAGCGGGCCGTTAGGGGGCGTTGGCTACACCTTC. This gives the protein CASGPLGGVGYTF.

The chain couples TRBV5-1 to TRBJ2-3; D might be TRBD1 (5 bases). CDR3 size: 15 residues. Germline V gene data show CDR1 as SGHRS and CDR2 as YFSETQ. The germline V and J ends were trimmed by 4 bases and 2 bases, with 14 bases remaining between them. CDR3 in amino acids: CASSAGGRDTDTQYF. The CDR3 DNA reads TGCGCCAGCAGCGCCGGTGGCAGGGACACAGATACGCAGTATTTT.

V gene TRBV28 combines with J gene TRBJ1-5, with a weak D call TRBD1 (5 bases). V was clipped by 1 base and J by 6 bases, with 10 bases between them. The length of the CDR3 is 14 residues. Germline CDR1 reads MDHEN; CDR2 reads SYDVKM. In DNA, the CDR3 is TGTGCCAGCAGTTTATTACCAGGGTCTCAGCCCCAGCATTTT. As protein: CASSLLPGSQPQHF.

The DNA of the CDR3 is TGTGCCAGCAGTTTTTCCGCATCAGGGGAGACCCAGTACTTC. It translates to CASSFSASGETQYF. V and J are TRBV28 and TRBJ2-5; TRBD1 might be the D (5 bases). Germline V gene data show CDR1 as MDHEN and CDR2 as SYDVKM. V was cut by 3 bases and J by 5 bases, with 13 bases left in between. CDR3 size: 14 residues.

This clone has a handful of counts. The J gene is TRBJ1-4, the V gene TRBV7-9; maybe TRBD1 (6 bases). This CDR3 comprises 13 residues. Germline V lookup: CDR1 SEHNR, CDR2 FQNEAQ (reference sequence). Trimming stripped 7 bases from V and 7 bases from J, with 13 bases between. CDR3 DNA sequence: TGTGCCAGCAAACAGGGCAATGCTGAAAAACTGTTTTTT. This sequence encodes CASKQGNAEKLFF.

The rearrangement uses TRBV28 and TRBJ1-3; 10 bases align to TRBD1. The length of the CDR3 is 19 residues. The junction had 12 bases not matched to a gene; V was cut back by 2 bases and J by 2 bases. Germline V gene data show CDR1 as MDHEN and CDR2 as SYDVKM. In DNA, the CDR3 is TGTGCCAGCAGTTTAATGAGGACAGGGGGTCCTGTCCCTGGAAACACCATATATTTT. Translated, it gives CASSLMRTGGPVPGNTIYF.

The rearrangement uses TRBV7-9 and TRBJ1-4; D remains unclear. The CDR3 runs 14 residues. Deletions cut 4 bases from V and 8 bases from J, with 14 bases between. Per the germline V gene, CDR1 is SEHNR and CDR2 is FQNEAQ (reference sequence). The CDR3: CASSSQKSGEKLFF. The CDR3 DNA reads TGTGCCAGCAGCTCACAGAAAAGCGGGGAAAAACTGTTTTTT.